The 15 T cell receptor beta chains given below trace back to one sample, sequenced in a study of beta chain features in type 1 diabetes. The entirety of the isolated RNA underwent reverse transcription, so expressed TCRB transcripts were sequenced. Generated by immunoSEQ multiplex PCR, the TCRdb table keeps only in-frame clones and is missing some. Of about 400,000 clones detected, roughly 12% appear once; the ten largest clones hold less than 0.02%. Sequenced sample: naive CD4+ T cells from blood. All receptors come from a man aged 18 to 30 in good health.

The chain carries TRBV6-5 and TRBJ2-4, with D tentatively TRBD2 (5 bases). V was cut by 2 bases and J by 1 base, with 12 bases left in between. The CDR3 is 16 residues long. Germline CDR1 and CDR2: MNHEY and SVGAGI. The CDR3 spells CASSYGAPGAKNIQYF. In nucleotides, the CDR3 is TGTGCCAGCAGTTACGGTGCTCCGGGGGCCAAAAACATTCAGTACTTC.

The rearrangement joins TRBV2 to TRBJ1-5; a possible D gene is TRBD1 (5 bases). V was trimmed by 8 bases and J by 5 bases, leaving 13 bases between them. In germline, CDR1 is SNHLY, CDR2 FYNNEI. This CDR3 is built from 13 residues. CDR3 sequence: CASGGVSYQPQHF. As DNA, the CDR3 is TGTGCCAGCGGAGGGGTAAGCTATCAGCCCCAGCATTTT.

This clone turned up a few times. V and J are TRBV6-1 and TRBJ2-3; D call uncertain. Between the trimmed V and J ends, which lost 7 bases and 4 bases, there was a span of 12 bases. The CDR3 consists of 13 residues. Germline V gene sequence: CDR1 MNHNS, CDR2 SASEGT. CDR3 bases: TGTGCCAGCACCCTTTACGGGTCAGATACGCAGTATTTT. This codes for CASTLYGSDTQYF.

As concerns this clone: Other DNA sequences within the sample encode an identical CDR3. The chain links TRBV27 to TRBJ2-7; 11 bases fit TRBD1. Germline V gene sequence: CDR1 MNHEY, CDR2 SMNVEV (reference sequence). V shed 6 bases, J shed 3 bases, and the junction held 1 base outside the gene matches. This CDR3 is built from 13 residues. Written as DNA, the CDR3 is TGTGCCAGCAGGGGGACAGGGGGCTACGAGCAGTACTTC. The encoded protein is CASRGTGGYEQYF.

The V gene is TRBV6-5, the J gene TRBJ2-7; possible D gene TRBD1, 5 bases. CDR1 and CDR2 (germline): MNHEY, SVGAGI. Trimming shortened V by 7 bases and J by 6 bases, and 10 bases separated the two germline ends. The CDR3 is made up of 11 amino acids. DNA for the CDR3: TGTGCCAGCACTAGGGGTCGCGAGCAGTACTTC. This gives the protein CASTRGREQYF.

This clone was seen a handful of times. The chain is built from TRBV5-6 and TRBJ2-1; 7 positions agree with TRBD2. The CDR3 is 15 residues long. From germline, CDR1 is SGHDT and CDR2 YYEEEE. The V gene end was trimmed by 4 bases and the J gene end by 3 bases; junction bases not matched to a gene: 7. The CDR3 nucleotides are TGTGCCAGCAGCGGGGGGGAGGAGATCTACAATGAGCAGTTCTTC. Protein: CASSGGEEIYNEQFF.

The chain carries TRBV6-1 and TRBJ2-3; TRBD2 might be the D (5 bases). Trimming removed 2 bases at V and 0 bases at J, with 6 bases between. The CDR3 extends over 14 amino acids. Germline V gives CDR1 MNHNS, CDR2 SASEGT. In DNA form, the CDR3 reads TGTGCCAGCAGTGAACTAGCTAGCACAGATACGCAGTATTTT. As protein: CASSELASTDTQYF.

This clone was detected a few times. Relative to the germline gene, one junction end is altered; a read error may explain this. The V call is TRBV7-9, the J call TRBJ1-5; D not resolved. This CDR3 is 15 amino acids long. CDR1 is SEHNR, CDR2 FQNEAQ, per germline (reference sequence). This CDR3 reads CASSQDGRSNQPQHF. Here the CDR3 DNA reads TGCGCCAGCAGCCAAGATGGCAGGAGCAATCAGCCCCAGCATTTT.

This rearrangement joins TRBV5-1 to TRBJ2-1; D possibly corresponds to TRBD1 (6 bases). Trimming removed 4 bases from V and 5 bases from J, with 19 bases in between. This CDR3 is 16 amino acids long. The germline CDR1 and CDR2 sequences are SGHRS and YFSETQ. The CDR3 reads CASSRVGTRPDNEQFF. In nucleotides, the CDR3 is TGCGCCAGCAGCCGTGTCGGGACAAGGCCCGACAATGAGCAGTTCTTC. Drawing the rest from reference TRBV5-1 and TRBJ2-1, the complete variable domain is KAGVTQTPRYLIKTRGQQVTLSCSPISGHRSVSWYQQTPGQGLQFLFEYFSETQRNKGNFPGRFSGRQFSNSRSEMNVSTLELGDSALYLCASSRVGTRPDNEQFFGPGTRLTVL.

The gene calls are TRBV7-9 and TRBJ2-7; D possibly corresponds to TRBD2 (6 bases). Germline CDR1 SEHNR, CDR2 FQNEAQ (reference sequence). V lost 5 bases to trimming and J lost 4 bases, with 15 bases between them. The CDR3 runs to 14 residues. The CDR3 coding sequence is TGTGCCAGCAGCCCACGGGGAGGTGTATACGAGCAGTACTTC. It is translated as CASSPRGGVYEQYF.

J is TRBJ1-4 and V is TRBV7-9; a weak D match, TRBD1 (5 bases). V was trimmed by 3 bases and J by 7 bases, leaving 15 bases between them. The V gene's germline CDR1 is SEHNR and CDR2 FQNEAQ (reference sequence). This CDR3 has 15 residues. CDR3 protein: CASSLGLSEAEKLFF. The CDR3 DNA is TGTGCCAGCAGCTTGGGACTCTCCGAGGCTGAAAAACTGTTTTTT. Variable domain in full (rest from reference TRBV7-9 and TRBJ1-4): DTGVSQNPRHKITKRGQNVTFRCDPISEHNRLYWYRQTLGQGPEFLTYFQNEAQLEKSRLLSDRFSAERPKGSFSTLEIQRTEQGDSAMYLCASSLGLSEAEKLFFGSGTQLSVL.

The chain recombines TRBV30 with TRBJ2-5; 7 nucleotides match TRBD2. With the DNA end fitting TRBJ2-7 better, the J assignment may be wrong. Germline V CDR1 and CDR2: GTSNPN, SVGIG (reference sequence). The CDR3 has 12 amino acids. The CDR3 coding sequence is TGTGCCGCCCCCTCGGGGGGTGACGAGCAGTACTTC. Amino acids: CAAPSGGDEQYF.

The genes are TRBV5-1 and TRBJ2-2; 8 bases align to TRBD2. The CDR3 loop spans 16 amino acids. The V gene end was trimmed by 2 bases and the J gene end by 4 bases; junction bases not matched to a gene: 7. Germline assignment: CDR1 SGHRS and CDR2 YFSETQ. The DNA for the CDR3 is TGCGCCAGCAGCTTAGGAGGCGGGAGGCCCACCGGGGAGCTGTTTTTT. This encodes CASSLGGGRPTGELFF. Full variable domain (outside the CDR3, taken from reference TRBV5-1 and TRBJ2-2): KAGVTQTPRYLIKTRGQQVTLSCSPISGHRSVSWYQQTPGQGLQFLFEYFSETQRNKGNFPGRFSGRQFSNSRSEMNVSTLELGDSALYLCASSLGGGRPTGELFFGEGSRLTVL.

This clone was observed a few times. This CDR3 is CASSPYLGQSHEQYF. The CDR3 coding sequence is TGTGCCAGCTCACCGTACCTAGGACAGTCCCACGAGCAGTACTTC. The V gene is TRBV18, the J gene TRBJ2-7, with a possible D match to TRBD1 (6 bases). V was trimmed by 3 bases and J by 5 bases, leaving 17 bases between them. Germline CDR1 KGHSH, CDR2 LQKENI. CDR3 length equals 15 residues.

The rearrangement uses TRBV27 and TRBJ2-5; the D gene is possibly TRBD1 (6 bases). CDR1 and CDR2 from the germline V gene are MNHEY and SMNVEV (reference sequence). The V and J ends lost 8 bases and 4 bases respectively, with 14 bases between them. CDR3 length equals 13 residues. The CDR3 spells CASGRTAVETQYF. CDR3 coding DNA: TGTGCCAGCGGGCGGACAGCAGTAGAGACCCAGTACTTC.